This T cell receptor (beta chain) was captured in a study of early T cells in non-severe SARS-CoV-2 infection. Overall study context: The study sequenced bulk RNA from unsorted whole blood, with chains unpaired.

TCRdb redid the calling of the 5' RACE reads with MiXCR, one entry per CDR3 protein. The table shows under 35,000 distinct CDR3 sequences, with around 7% occurring only once. To note about this clonotype: As yet, its antigen is unknown.

Study-wide points: VDJdb matches were skewed toward anti-spike CD8 T cell responses.

This TCR was recovered from an adult who was a healthcare worker with PCR-confirmed SARS-CoV-2 infection or an uninfected control (not recorded which). Sequenced sample: whole blood.

DNA for the CDR3: TGTGCCAGCAGCTTAGACTCATCGTCACCCCTCCACTTT. As protein: CASSLDSSSPLHF. V gene TRBV7-6 combines with J gene TRBJ1-6; D not certain. The germline V gene encodes CDR1 SGHVS and CDR2 FNYEAQ. The CDR3 covers 13 residues. The ends were cut back, 1 base at V and 10 bases at J, with 8 bases in the middle.